This T cell receptor beta chain comes out of a study of T cell responses to AZD1222 COVID-19 vaccine. Points from the study as a whole: Two doses of AZD1222 preceded a rise in Spike-specific TCR breadth and depth. The study reported that nearly half of spike-specific TCRs target unmutated variant regions. Without day 14 samples, only post-peak T cell repertoires were studied. Clonal diversity may have been underestimated in mostly white British donors.

Trimming removed 6 bases from V and 3 bases from J, with 11 bases in between. The length of the CDR3 is 13 residues. Points on this clone: Its antigen is unidentified.

This table comes from immunoSEQ multiplex PCR, and its TCRdb copy is limited to in-frame clones, with some not included. This repertoire shows roughly 180,000 clones, 91% found once; its top ten account for 1.5% to 2%. This TCR was recovered from an adult in good health. The chain is built from TRBV12-3 or TRBV12-4 and TRBJ2-5; D gene unclear. This sample comprised peripheral blood, obtained on day 0 of AZD1222 vaccination. The CDR3 loop is CASRSDPKETQYF. The CDR3 DNA sequence: TGTGCCAGCAGGTCGGACCCTAAAGAGACCCAGTACTTC.